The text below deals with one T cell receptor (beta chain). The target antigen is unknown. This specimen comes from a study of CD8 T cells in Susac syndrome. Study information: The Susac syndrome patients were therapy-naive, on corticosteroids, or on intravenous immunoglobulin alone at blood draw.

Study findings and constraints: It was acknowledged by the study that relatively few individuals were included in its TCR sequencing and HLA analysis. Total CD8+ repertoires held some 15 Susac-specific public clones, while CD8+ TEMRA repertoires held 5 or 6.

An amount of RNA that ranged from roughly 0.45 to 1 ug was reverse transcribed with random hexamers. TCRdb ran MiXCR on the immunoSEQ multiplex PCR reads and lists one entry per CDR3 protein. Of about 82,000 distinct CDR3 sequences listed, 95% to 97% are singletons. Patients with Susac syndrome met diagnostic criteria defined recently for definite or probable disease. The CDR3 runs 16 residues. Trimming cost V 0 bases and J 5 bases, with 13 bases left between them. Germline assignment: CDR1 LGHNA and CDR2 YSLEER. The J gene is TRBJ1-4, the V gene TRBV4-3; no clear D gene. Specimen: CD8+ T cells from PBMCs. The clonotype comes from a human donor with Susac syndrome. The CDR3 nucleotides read TGCGCCAGCAGCCAAGACGGAGAGGACGGGAATGAAAAACTGTTTTTT. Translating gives CASSQDGEDGNEKLFF.